These 24 T cell receptor beta chains were all obtained from the same sample, sequenced in a study of blood T cell repertoires in COVID-19. Sequenced by immunoSEQ multiplex PCR; TCRdb stores in-frame clones only, minus some. The repertoire holds 60,000 to 70,000 clones, with roughly nine tenths as singletons. The sequenced sample consisted of peripheral blood. The receptors were gathered from a man in his fifties with active COVID-19.

The gene calls are TRBV19 and TRBJ2-3, with 12 nucleotides matching TRBD2. Looked up from germline, CDR1 is LNHDA and CDR2 is SQIVND (reference sequence). The CDR3 is 16 residues long. Trimming at V came to 5 bases and at J to 5 bases, leaving 8 bases not matched to a gene. The CDR3 DNA follows: TGTGCCAGTAGTGCCCTACTAGCGGGGGGCGTAGATACGCAGTATTTT. It specifies CASSALLAGGVDTQYF. The complete variable domain, with remaining parts taken from reference TRBV19 and TRBJ2-3, reads DGGITQSPKYLFRKEGQNVTLSCEQNLNHDAMYWYRQDPGQGLRLIYYSQIVNDFQKGDIAEGYSVSREKKESFPLTVTSAQKNPTAFYLCASSALLAGGVDTQYFGPGTRLTVL.

This rearrangement joins TRBV7-3 to TRBJ1-1; D gene ambiguous. Germline CDR1 reads SGHTA; CDR2 reads FQGTGA. Trimming cost V 2 bases and J 11 bases, with 15 bases left between them. This CDR3 is built from 13 residues. CDR3 protein: CASSLSYSATAFF. The CDR3 nucleotides are TGTGCCAGCAGCTTATCCTATTCCGCTACGGCTTTCTTT.

V is TRBV19 and J is TRBJ2-3; 8 nucleotides match TRBD2. The length of the CDR3 is 16 residues. V shed 3 bases, J shed 2 bases, and the junction held 7 bases outside the gene matches. Germline V gives CDR1 LNHDA, CDR2 SQIVND (reference sequence). CDR3 DNA: TGTGCCAGTAGTATCTGGGCGGGAGGAATCACAGATACGCAGTATTTT. The encoded protein is CASSIWAGGITDTQYF.

The rearrangement joins TRBV7-3 to TRBJ2-3; D unresolved. This CDR3 is 14 amino acids long. Trimming removed 2 bases at V and 3 bases at J, with 9 bases between. CDR1 is SGHTA and CDR2 is FQGTGA in the germline V gene. This CDR3 is CASSLSPATDTQYF. In nucleotides, the CDR3 is TGTGCCAGCAGCTTATCCCCCGCGACAGATACGCAGTATTTT.

The CDR3: CASSQLDSLYEQYF. In nucleotides, the CDR3 is TGTGCCAGCAGCCAACTCGACAGCCTCTACGAGCAGTACTTC. This rearrangement joins TRBV3-1 (or the pseudogene TRBV3-2) to TRBJ2-7; D is possibly TRBD1 (5 bases). The ends were cut back, 2 bases at V and 3 bases at J, with 11 bases in the middle. Germline lookup yields CDR1 LGHDT and CDR2 YNNKEL (reference sequence). The CDR3 length is 14 residues.

V gene TRBV7-3 combines with J gene TRBJ2-2; D uncertain. The CDR3 consists of 15 residues. Germline-derived CDR1 and CDR2 are SGHTA and FQGTGA. V lost 0 bases, J lost 2 bases, and 7 bases lay in between. The CDR3 DNA is TGTGCCAGCAGCTTAACGGCGACTAACACCGGGGAGCTGTTTTTT. Translation: CASSLTATNTGELFF.

V usage is TRBV13 and J usage is TRBJ1-4; 12 positions match TRBD1. CDR1 is PRHDT, CDR2 FYEKMQ, per germline (reference sequence). The CDR3 spans 17 residues. V shed 5 bases and J 5 bases; nucleotides not matched to a gene: 9. CDR3 protein: CASSIRDRGRKNEKLFF. Here the CDR3 DNA reads TGTGCCAGCAGCATCCGGGACAGGGGGCGGAAAAATGAAAAACTGTTTTTT.

V gene TRBV5-1 combines with J gene TRBJ1-4, with TRBD1 as a possible D gene (6 bases). V was pared by 5 bases and J by 2 bases, with 10 bases between. CDR1 is SGHRS, CDR2 YFSETQ, per germline. This CDR3 comprises 14 residues. CDR3 residues: CASRPGDTNEKLFF. DNA of the CDR3: TGCGCCAGCAGACCAGGGGACACTAATGAAAAACTGTTTTTT.

J is TRBJ2-7 and V is TRBV6-1; TRBD2 matches 7 bases. V shed 3 bases and J 6 bases; nucleotides not matched to a gene: 8. The germline V gene has CDR1 MNHNS and CDR2 SASEGT. The CDR3 consists of 14 residues. The CDR3 coding sequence is TGTGCCAGCAGTGAGGTTCCGGGGGGACTCGAGCAGTACTTC. It specifies CASSEVPGGLEQYF.

The CDR3 spells CASSLLGGMPYNEQFF. DNA for the CDR3: TGTGCCAGCAGCTTACTTGGCGGGATGCCCTACAATGAGCAGTTCTTC. The V gene is TRBV7-8, the J gene TRBJ2-1; weak D call: TRBD2 (6 bases). The CDR3 sequence is 16 residues long. Trimming took 2 bases from V and 2 from J, leaving 13 bases between them. Germline assignment: CDR1 SGHVS and CDR2 FQNEAQ.

This rearrangement joins TRBV2 to TRBJ2-7; D might be TRBD2 (5 bases). The CDR3 totals 17 residues. Germline V lookup: CDR1 SNHLY, CDR2 FYNNEI. With 0 bases removed from V and 2 bases from J, the gap between germline ends came to 17 bases. CDR3 coding DNA: TGTGCCAGCAGTGAAGCCCTAGCCCGGGGATCCCCCTACGAGCAGTACTTC. It is translated as CASSEALARGSPYEQYF. The variable domain in full, completed from reference TRBV2 and TRBJ2-7, reads EPEVTQTPSHQVTQMGQEVILRCVPISNHLYFYWYRQILGQKVEFLVSFYNNEISEKSEIFDDQFSVERPDGSNFTLKIRSTKLEDSAMYFCASSEALARGSPYEQYFGPGTRLTVT.

This chain joins TRBV4-1 and TRBJ1-5, with D possibly matching TRBD1 (5 bases). Germline CDR1 MGHRA, CDR2 YSYEKL. V was shortened by 0 bases and J by 0 bases, with 9 bases between the two germline ends. The CDR3 extends over 16 amino acids. CDR3 region: CASSQESGYSNQPQHF. The CDR3 region has the DNA TGCGCCAGCAGCCAAGAATCAGGGTATAGCAATCAGCCCCAGCATTTT.

The chain joins TRBV7-2 to TRBJ2-1, with a possible D match to TRBD2 (5 bases). V was trimmed by 1 base and J by 8 bases, leaving 15 bases between them. The germline V gene has CDR1 SGHTA and CDR2 FQGNSA. This CDR3 is built from 15 residues. The CDR3 coding sequence is TGTGCCAGCAGCTTAGACTCGGCTCCGGGGTATGAGCAGTTCTTC. This encodes CASSLDSAPGYEQFF. The full variable domain, its missing parts supplied by reference TRBV7-2 and TRBJ2-1, is GAGVSQSPSNKVTEKGKDVELRCDPISGHTALYWYRQSLGQGLEFLIYFQGNSAPDKSGLPSDRFSAERTGGSVSTLTIQRTQQEDSAVYLCASSLDSAPGYEQFFGPGTRLTVL.

Here the CDR3 DNA reads TGCGCCAGCAGCCAGATGGGAGGAAGTGAAGCTTTCTTT. This encodes CASSQMGGSEAFF. The V call is TRBV4-3, the J call TRBJ1-1; no firm D call. This CDR3 spans 13 amino acids. The ends were cut back, 3 bases at V and 7 bases at J, with 12 bases in the middle. CDR1 and CDR2 from the germline V gene are LGHNA and YSLEER.

The chain carries TRBV20-1 and TRBJ1-2; no reliable D call. Germline CDR1 DFQATT, CDR2 SNEGSKA (reference sequence). V was pared by 4 bases and J by 6 bases, with 3 bases between. This CDR3 spans 9 amino acids. DNA of the CDR3: TGCAGTGCTACTGATGGCTACACCTTC. Its protein product is CSATDGYTF.

This chain links TRBV28 with TRBJ2-2; 7 nucleotides line up with TRBD2. There are 15 residues in the CDR3. Per the germline V gene, CDR1 is MDHEN and CDR2 is SYDVKM. With V trimmed by 6 bases and J by 0 bases, 4 bases remained unmatched. CDR3 nucleotide sequence: TGTGCCAGCAGACCAGCGGGGACGAACACCGGGGAGCTGTTTTTT. The encoded protein is CASRPAGTNTGELFF.

This clone was counted between two and nine times. The V and J genes are TRBV7-2 and TRBJ2-1; TRBD2 aligns across 8 bases. Per germline, CDR1 SGHTA and CDR2 FQGNSA. CDR3 length: 16 residues. Trimming cost V 5 bases and J 0 bases; bases outside gene matches: 6. Here the CDR3 DNA reads TGTGCCAGCAGCCCCCGGAGCGGGAGCTCCTACAATGAGCAGTTCTTC. Protein: CASSPRSGSSYNEQFF.

The chain carries TRBV5-8 and TRBJ1-1, with 9 nucleotides matching TRBD1. Germline loops: CDR1 SGHTS, CDR2 YDEGEE. Trimming cost V 5 bases and J 4 bases; bases outside gene matches: 9. The CDR3 sequence is 15 residues long. CDR3 DNA sequence: TGTGCCAGCAGAGGTCGGGACAGGGTAGGCACTGAAGCTTTCTTT. As protein: CASRGRDRVGTEAFF.

V and J are TRBV29-1 and TRBJ1-5; D is possibly TRBD1 (6 bases). The V end was cut by 7 bases, the J end by 6 bases, with 16 bases between. This CDR3 has 13 amino acids. CDR1 SQVTM and CDR2 ANQGSEA come from the germline V gene. The CDR3 is CSAKDSGSQPQHF. The CDR3 bases are TGCAGCGCCAAGGACAGCGGTAGTCAGCCCCAGCATTTT.

This clone turned up a few times. This rearrangement joins TRBV11-3 to TRBJ1-5; D remains unclear. CDR3 length: 13 residues. The germline V and J ends were trimmed by 6 bases and 0 bases, with 6 bases remaining between them. Germline CDR1 SGHNT, CDR2 YENEEA. DNA of the CDR3: TGTGCCAGCAGTCCCGGTAGCAATCAGCCCCAGCATTTT. As protein: CASSPGSNQPQHF.

The V call is TRBV18, the J call TRBJ2-7; 13 bases agree with TRBD2. With V trimmed by 3 bases and J by 6 bases, 11 bases remained unmatched. This CDR3 contains 17 residues. Looked up from germline, CDR1 is KGHSH and CDR2 is LQKENI. The CDR3 loop is CASSPGTSGAKGREQYF. The CDR3 nucleotides are TGTGCCAGCTCACCTGGGACTAGCGGGGCCAAGGGGCGCGAGCAGTACTTC.

This clone was recorded a few times. The V and J genes are TRBV7-6 and TRBJ2-3; D may be TRBD2 (7 bases). CDR1 and CDR2 (germline): SGHVS, FNYEAQ. With 1 base removed from V and 2 bases from J, the gap between germline ends came to 19 bases. CDR3 length: 18 residues. Here the CDR3 DNA reads TGTGCCAGCAGCTTAGGGCTTTCCCGGGGGGCCAACACAGATACGCAGTATTTT. Its translation: CASSLGLSRGANTDTQYF.

The gene calls are TRBV7-8 and TRBJ2-7; 7 bases match TRBD1. Per germline, CDR1 SGHVS and CDR2 FQNEAQ. There are 15 residues in the CDR3. V gave up 1 base and J gave up 5 bases; unmatched junction bases: 8. The CDR3 loop is CASSLVTGSVHEQYF. The CDR3 coding sequence is TGTGCCAGCAGCTTAGTGACAGGGTCCGTCCACGAGCAGTACTTC.

In DNA, the CDR3 is TGTGCCAGCAGAACAGGACAGGGCACAGATACGCAGTATTTT. Amino acid sequence: CASRTGQGTDTQYF. The rearrangement joins TRBV5-4 to TRBJ2-3, with 7 bases lining up with TRBD1. CDR1 and CDR2 from the germline V gene are SGHNT and YYREEE (reference sequence). This CDR3 contains 14 residues. Trimming removed 5 bases from V and 1 base from J; junction bases left unmatched: 4.